This T cell receptor beta chain stems from a study of cytomegalovirus exposure and HLA in healthy donors. The wider study: Out of 300 to 500 genotyped donors, about 80% belonged to the Caucasian-associated ancestry cluster.

Those who donated were healthy bone marrow donors. Study-level points and caveats: Most sequenced TCRs were rare (though some public TCRs occurred in many donors). The Asian-associated ancestry cluster reportedly had fewer N-insertions than the roughly 670-donor mean in a later analysis.

The PCR ran on 60 Vbeta and 13 Jbeta primers. The table came from immunoSEQ multiplex PCR; TCRdb's copy has only in-frame clones and leaves some out. The sample lists fewer than 150,000 clones; 60% to 85% were seen once. In the case of this clone: Its antigen is currently unknown.

V was shortened by 2 bases and J by 12 bases, with 12 bases between the two germline ends. Per the germline V gene, CDR1 is SGHDT and CDR2 is YYEEEE. The CDR3 spans 12 residues. The chain employs TRBV5-6 and TRBJ2-1; possible D gene TRBD1, 6 bases. What was sequenced was PBMCs. The receptor's source is a male donor in good health and CMV-seronegative. The CDR3 DNA follows: TGTGCCAGCAGCTTAGCGTTAGGGGGGCAGTTCTTC. This encodes CASSLALGGQFF.